This is a list of T cell receptor beta chains from one sample in a study of regulatory T cells in long-lasting Graves disease. In TCRdb, the multiplex PCR reads were re-called with MiXCR into one record per CDR3 protein. This sample has about 420,000 distinct CDR3 sequences, with less than 25% found just once. Here the sequenced sample was peripheral blood mononuclear cells (PBMCs), taken when the disease was refractory, from a patient treated with antithyroid drugs. The receptor set was obtained from a female donor with Graves disease. CDR3s include the opening cysteine and the closing phenylalanine or tryptophan. The D gene is left open where the match is weak. A clone size is listed for some rows: how often the clone was seen (once, few, many), or a class if it is expanded.

size	D	V	J	CDR3	DNA
NA	NA	TRBV5-1	TRBJ2-2	CASSYGDLNTGELFF	TGCGCCAGCAGCTACGGGGATTTGAACACCGGGGAGCTGTTTTTT
NA	NA	TRBV12-3/TRBV12-4	TRBJ1-1	CASSYLVGYTEAFF	TGTGCCAGCAGTTATCTCGTGGGCTACACTGAAGCTTTCTTT
NA	NA	TRBV20-1	TRBJ2-4	CSAPGGQQLAKNIQYF	TGCAGTGCTCCTGGGGGGCAGCAGTTAGCCAAAAACATTCAGTACTTC
many	TRBD1	TRBV28	TRBJ1-2	CASSGTLGTGGRGYTF	TGTGCCAGCAGTGGGACTCTCGGGACAGGGGGCCGGGGCTACACCTTC
NA	NA	TRBV20-1	TRBJ2-7	CSARDTGSVFYEQYF	TGCAGTGCTAGAGATACCGGATCTGTATTCTACGAGCAGTACTTC
many	NA	TRBV6-9	TRBJ1-5	CASSYLGGSGNQPQHF	TGTGCCAGCAGTTACCTAGGAGGATCCGGCAATCAGCCCCAGCATTTT
many	NA	TRBV7-6	TRBJ1-1	CASSLSLGVEAFF	TGTGCCAGCAGCTTGTCGTTAGGGGTTGAAGCTTTCTTT
few	TRBD2	TRBV5-1	TRBJ2-7	CASSPWGSSGSYEQYF	TGCGCCAGCAGCCCCTGGGGGTCTAGCGGGAGCTACGAGCAGTACTTC
few	TRBD2	TRBV30	TRBJ2-7	CAWSVQTSGSYEQYF	TGTGCCTGGAGTGTACAGACTAGCGGGAGCTACGAGCAGTACTTC
many	NA	TRBV28	TRBJ1-1	CASSLLPGATLEAFF	TGTGCCAGCAGTTTACTCCCAGGGGCAACCCTAGAAGCTTTCTTT
many	NA	TRBV7-6	TRBJ1-1	CASSLRLGDEAFF	TGTGCCAGCAGCCTCAGACTGGGAGATGAAGCTTTCTTT
NA	TRBD1	TRBV10-3	TRBJ2-7	CAISAGQGTYEQYF	TGTGCCATCAGTGCGGGACAGGGGACCTACGAGCAGTACTTC
NA	TRBD1	TRBV5-1	TRBJ2-1	CASSYGQGVNEQFF	TGCGCCAGCAGCTACGGACAGGGGGTCAATGAGCAGTTCTTC
few	NA	TRBV24-1	TRBJ2-6	CATGTGHGANVLTF	TGTGCCACCGGAACAGGGCACGGGGCCAACGTCCTGACTTTC